This T cell receptor beta chain was captured in a study of immune evolution from preneoplasia to lung adenocarcinoma. The study's findings and limits: Normal lung had highest clonality; later lesions appeared denser, more diverse. Top clone share appeared to fall from AAH through AIS, MIA, adenocarcinoma.

As regards this clone: Its antigen remains unidentified.

The protocol was immunoSEQ multiplex PCR, while the TCRdb copy is restricted to in-frame clones and leaves out a portion. This table has 11,000 or so clones, around 79% appearing once. Two lung cancer pathologists independently confirmed each histologic diagnosis. Nucleic acids came from premalignant or tumor cells enriched by macro-dissection. Germline CDR1 reads MNHNS; CDR2 reads SASEGT. The V and J ends lost 4 bases and 7 bases respectively, with 11 bases between them. The CDR3 is made up of 14 amino acids. Sequenced material: FFPE minimally invasive lung adenocarcinoma tissue. The clonotype was recovered from a person aged 55 to 79 with lung adenocarcinoma. The chain links TRBV6-1 to TRBJ1-6, with D possibly TRBD1 on 5 matching bases. CDR3 in amino acids: CASSASQGNSPLHF. CDR3 sequence (DNA): TGTGCCAGCAGTGCAAGTCAGGGAAATTCACCCCTCCACTTT.